The text below deals with one T cell receptor beta chain. This entry is derived from a study of control samples from healthy donors and cancer patients. Some clones are missing from TCRdb's copy, which holds only in-frame ones; the method was immunoSEQ multiplex PCR. The sample carries about 150,000 clones, about 94% recorded once. The length of the CDR3 is 14 residues. Trimming left V 1 base short and J 5 bases short, with 11 bases between. Germline loops: CDR1 LGHDT, CDR2 YNNKEL (reference sequence). The receptor's source is a man aged 35 to 55 in good health. This chain connects TRBV3-1 (or the pseudogene TRBV3-2) to TRBJ1-2, with D tentatively TRBD1 (5 bases). Sample: blood. CDR3 residues: CASSQGGNNYGYTF. The CDR3 DNA reads TGTGCCAGCAGCCAAGGGGGGAATAATTATGGCTACACCTTC.